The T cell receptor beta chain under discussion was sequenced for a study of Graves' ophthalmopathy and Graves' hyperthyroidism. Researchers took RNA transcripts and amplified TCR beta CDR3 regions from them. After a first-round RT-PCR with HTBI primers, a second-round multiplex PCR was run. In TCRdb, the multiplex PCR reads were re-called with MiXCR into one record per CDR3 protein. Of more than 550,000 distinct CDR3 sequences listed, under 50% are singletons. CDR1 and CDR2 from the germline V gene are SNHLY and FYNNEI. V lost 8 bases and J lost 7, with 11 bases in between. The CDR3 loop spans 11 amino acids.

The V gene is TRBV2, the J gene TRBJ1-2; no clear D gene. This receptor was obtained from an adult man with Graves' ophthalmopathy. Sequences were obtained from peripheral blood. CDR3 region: CASLEGGGYTF. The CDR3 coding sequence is TGTGCCAGCTTAGAGGGAGGTGGCTACACCTTC.